This T cell receptor beta chain originates from a study of T cell responses to AZD1222 COVID-19 vaccine. TCRdb keeps only in-frame clones here, not all; method: immunoSEQ multiplex PCR. The sample lists around 130,000 clones, roughly 93% occurring once. Per germline, CDR1 MDHEN and CDR2 SYDVKM. V was pared by 4 bases and J by 2 bases, with 12 bases between. This CDR3 is 14 amino acids long. The TCR sequence derives from an adult in good health. This chain uses TRBV28 with TRBJ2-7, with D perhaps TRBD1 (5 bases). Sample: peripheral blood, taken on day 0 of AZD1222 vaccination. CDR3 region: CASSSPDKTYEQYF. CDR3 bases: TGTGCCAGCAGTTCACCGGACAAAACCTACGAGCAGTACTTC.